This T cell receptor beta chain was obtained from a study of T cells after yellow fever vaccination. Germline loops: CDR1 LGHNA, CDR2 YNFKEQ. The CDR3 contains 16 residues. The V gene lost 1 base and the J gene lost 0 bases, with 12 bases spanning the gap. General study results and limits: Relatively few clonotypes were ones that appeared in both CD4 and CD8 compartments.

This clonotype was found many times. Its specificity is not known. MiXCR was run by TCRdb on the 5' RACE reads, yielding one entry per CDR3 protein. The sample contains about 320,000 distinct CDR3 sequences, approximately 4.5% of which appear only once. The TCR sequence derives from a man in his late teens or twenties who received the YFV17D yellow fever vaccine. Sequenced material: PBMCs, taken 15 days after the yellow fever booster vaccination. The chain uses TRBV4-2 and TRBJ2-5; D possibly corresponds to TRBD1 (5 bases). CDR3 amino acids: CASSQAGRENQETQYF. In DNA, the CDR3 is TGTGCCAGCAGCCAAGCAGGCAGGGAAAACCAAGAGACCCAGTACTTC.